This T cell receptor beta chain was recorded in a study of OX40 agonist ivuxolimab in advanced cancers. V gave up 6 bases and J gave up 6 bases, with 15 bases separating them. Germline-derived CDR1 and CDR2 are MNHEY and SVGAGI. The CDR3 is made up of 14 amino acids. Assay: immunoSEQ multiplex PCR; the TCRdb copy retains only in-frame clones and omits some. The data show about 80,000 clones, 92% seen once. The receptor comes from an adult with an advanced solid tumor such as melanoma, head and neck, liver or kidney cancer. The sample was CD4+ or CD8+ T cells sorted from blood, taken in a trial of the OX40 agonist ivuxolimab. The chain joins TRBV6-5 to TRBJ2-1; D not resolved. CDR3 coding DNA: TGTGCCAGCAGCCCTAGGGAATGGGGCAATGAGCAGTTCTTC. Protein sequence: CASSPREWGNEQFF.